The entry below gives a single T cell receptor beta chain sequence along with its context. Its target is not known. Replicate PCRs from sorted subsets contained roughly 200 ng DNA, which is roughly 30,000 T cell genomes. Here immunoSEQ multiplex PCR was the method, and the copy in TCRdb shows in-frame clones only, minus some. The repertoire holds about 2.4 million clones, with approximately 94% as singletons. The CDR3 consists of 14 residues. Between the trimmed V and J ends, which lost 3 bases and 4 bases, there was a span of 13 bases. CDR1 is GTSNPN and CDR2 is SVGIG in the germline V gene (reference sequence). The sample originates from a study of shared clonotypes between healthy human individuals. The study separated CD4+ cells into CD45RA+ naive and CD45RA-negative memory subsets. Study conclusions and caveats: Naive subsets generally had larger estimated richness than memory subsets. Compared with clonotypes that all four donors shared, non-shared clonotypes had lower generation probabilities.

Material: naive CD4+ T cells sorted from blood. Subset denoted: CD45RA+ positively selected. The chain joins TRBV30 to TRBJ1-5; the D is unclear. This TCR derives from a young man in good health. The CDR3 DNA is TGTGCCTGGAGCCCAGGACGAGGGAATCAGCCCCAGCATTTT. It specifies CAWSPGRGNQPQHF.